Reported below is one T cell receptor (beta chain). Its antigen remains unidentified. The TCR beta CDR3 regions underwent amplification using RNA transcripts as the source. Primed by the HTBI set, a first-round RT-PCR was run on the TCR CDR3. TCRdb re-analysed the multiplex PCR reads in MiXCR, keeping a single row per CDR3 protein. The sample consists of about 640,000 distinct CDR3 sequences, under 25% of them appearing once. CDR1 and CDR2 (germline): MNHEY, SVGEGT. Losses at the gene ends were 6 bases for V and 5 bases for J; bases not matched to a gene: 5. There are 14 residues in the CDR3. These data are taken from a study of T cells in Graves' hyperthyroidism and ophthalmopathy. Study-wide findings and caveats: Ophthalmopathy could be told apart from stable hyperthyroidism with a 13 V-J model. Expanded thyroid clonotypes (above 0.001) were mostly also found in blood.

Patients showing uncontrolled infection, other autoimmune disease, pregnancy or lactation were ineligible. The chain employs TRBV6-2 or TRBV6-3 and TRBJ2-2; 8 nucleotides agree with TRBD2. The sample consisted of blood. The clonotype was recovered from a man aged 25-40 years with Graves' ophthalmopathy. CDR3 sequence reads: CASRGGRRTGELFF. The CDR3 coding sequence is TGTGCCAGCAGGGGCGGGAGGAGGACCGGGGAGCTGTTTTTT.